This T cell receptor beta chain emerged from a study of shared clonotypes between healthy human individuals. Libraries were prepared by immunoSEQ multiplex PCR; TCRdb keeps only in-frame clonotypes and omits some of them. The data contain some 1 million clones, around 74% of them seen just once; the ten biggest clones take up about 1.5%. The sample comprised memory CD4+ T cells sorted from blood. Subset indicated: CD45RA-negative fraction. The origin of this receptor is a man younger than 35 in good health.

CDR3 nucleotides: TGCGCCAGCAGTCCCGGGGGCAATGAGCAGTTCTTC. It encodes CASSPGGNEQFF. This chain links TRBV10-1 with TRBJ2-1; a possible D gene is TRBD2 (6 bases). The CDR3 is 12 residues long. Trimming cost V 5 bases and J 6 bases, with 8 bases left between them. Germline CDR1 reads WNHNN; CDR2 reads SYGVQD (reference sequence).